The T cell receptor beta chain described here comes from a study of graft-versus-host responses after intestinal transplantation. Looking at the study overall: Isolated intestinal, liver-intestinal, or multivisceral transplants had been given to the recipients. Recipients across the board were started on anti-thymocyte globulin induction, then kept on tacrolimus and steroids for approximately three years.

Data came from immunoSEQ multiplex PCR; TCRdb stores just in-frame clones and leaves some out. The sample shows approximately 60,000 clones, roughly nine tenths of them seen only once. The graft tissue was processed, and this released both intraepithelial and lamina propria lymphocytes. CDR3 length equals 15 residues. With regard to this clone: Its antigen is not known.

Study results and limitations: GvH clones were identified in recipient marrow, with some first appearing in ileum or blood. Maximum circulating GvH clone levels tracked with early post-transplant HvG decreases.

V and J are TRBV21-1 and TRBJ2-1; no check of the table's D call, TRBD2, against the DNA was made. TRBV21-1 corresponds to a pseudogene. This receptor was identified in a human patient who received an intestinal transplant, so some T cells may come from the graft donor. The starting material was ileum tissue, obtained more than 350 days after transplant. CDR3 coding DNA: TGTGCCAGCAGCAAAGAAGGTGCGGGGGACAATGAGCAGTTCTTC. Translating gives CASSKEGAGDNEQFF.